This T cell receptor beta chain was captured by sequencing in a study of early stage breast cancer tumors. The overall study: Of fewer than 20 invasive breast tumors, about a dozen were hormone receptor-positive, HER2-negative. Points from the study as a whole: Tumors had approximately 2.5-fold higher T cell density and higher clonality than adjacent normal breast tissue. Enriched TCRB sequences shared across patients were mostly commonly generated sequences. Blood repertoires resembled normal breast more than tumor.

Regarding this clone: Its target is not known.

Clones were read by immunoSEQ multiplex PCR, and TCRdb kept only the in-frame ones, dropping some. Of 9,000 to 13,000 clones listed, 70% to 80% were seen once; the top ten hold over 11%. The sample was breast tumor tissue. The sequence came from a person aged 70 to 85 with breast cancer.

In DNA, the CDR3 is TGTGCCAGCAGCTTCGGCAGGGCCTATGGCTACACCTTC. It is translated as CASSFGRAYGYTF. The V and J genes are TRBV5-6 and TRBJ1-2; the D gene is possibly TRBD1 (5 bases). Germline CDR1 and CDR2: SGHDT and YYEEEE. V lost 2 bases and J lost 4, with 9 bases in between. The CDR3 length is 13 residues.